The rows below give T cell receptor beta chains drawn from one sample of a study of siplizumab effects on memory and regulatory T cells. Their recognized antigens are unknown. Sequenced by immunoSEQ multiplex PCR; TCRdb stores in-frame clones only, minus some. The sample has more than 650 clones; roughly 70% are singletons. Sample: CFSE-low (dividing) CD4+ T cells sorted from an allogeneic mixed lymphocyte reaction. The receptors originated from a human donor in good health; the cells came from an allogeneic mixed lymphocyte reaction. Some clones in this sample may be carry-over from other donors' samples. The conserved cysteine and the conserved F or W are not part of the CDR3 here. Only part of the rows carry a size: once, few, many, or a class if the clone is expanded.

size: NA
V: TRBV9
CDR3: ASSGSNTEAF

size: NA
V: TRBV28
CDR3: ASSFMKGLGSGNTIY

size: NA
V: TRBV9
CDR3: ASSSGLAGGFGTQY

size: NA
V: TRBV28
CDR3: ASSPGPLSYEQY

size: few
V: TRBV28
CDR3: ASSLGGRAVYEQY

size: NA
V: TRBV7-9
CDR3: ASSRAGGYQETQY

size: NA
V: TRBV27
CDR3: ASSLKGALGSYEQY

size: NA
V: TRBV7-2
CDR3: ASSTGTGIYGYT

size: NA
V: TRBV28
CDR3: ASSLRWWKHSNTEAF

size: few
V: TRBV15
CDR3: ATSRGRGQGTQAQETQY

size: NA
V: TRBV14
CDR3: ASSQASRGGPYEQY

size: NA
V: TRBV19
CDR3: ASSMSQPEPQH

size: few
V: TRBV6-6
CDR3: ASSRSNSGNEQF

size: NA
V: TRBV19
CDR3: ASSQGLAGVSDTQY

size: NA
V: TRBV7-3
CDR3: ASSPTGTGPFSTDTQY

size: NA
V: TRBV19
CDR3: ASSIGLAGATSSYEQY

size: NA
V: TRBV2
CDR3: ASLTRRTYEQY

size: few
V: TRBV2
CDR3: ASRMGQGATEAF

size: NA
V: TRBV7-9
CDR3: ASSGHRDRESYEQY

size: NA
V: TRBV30
CDR3: AWMRGDEQF

size: NA
V: TRBV9
CDR3: ASSVVGGRGIDTQY

size: NA
V: TRBV15
CDR3: ATGRGSTNYGYT

size: few
V: TRBV27
CDR3: ASSSLGTGRSGYT

size: NA
V: TRBV28
CDR3: ASSSRAGELF

size: NA
V: TRBV11-2
CDR3: ASSRRGTTDTQY

size: few
V: TRBV7-9
CDR3: ASSLVRETQY

size: NA
V: TRBV6-4
CDR3: ASSDSGGRTDTQY

size: NA
V: TRBV10-3
CDR3: AIRAAAGGPRTGELF

size: NA
V: TRBV5-4
CDR3: ASSKGVQVNTEAF

size: NA
V: TRBV23-1
CDR3: ASSHPNRVAKLAGVGELF

size: NA
V: TRBV18
CDR3: ASSPQGLPNNEQF

size: NA
V: TRBV6-6
CDR3: AGAPGQYYEQY

size: NA
V: TRBV6-6
CDR3: ASSRGWGTPGTEAF

size: NA
V: TRBV6-5
CDR3: ASSLALAGGSYEQY

size: NA
V: TRBV11-1
CDR3: ASSFGTGARYEQY

size: once
V: TRBV18
CDR3: ASSPGGGQPQH

size: NA
V: TRBV9
CDR3: ASSVAGGSFETQY

size: NA
V: TRBV6-6
CDR3: ASRWTSGRTDTQY

size: NA
V: TRBV15
CDR3: ATSLDRNQPQH

size: NA
V: TRBV4-2
CDR3: ASSQDGGLAAKRPQY

size: NA
V: TRBV6-1
CDR3: ASSPDPISETQY

size: NA
V: TRBV5-6
CDR3: ASSRLGQGNQPQH